Below, 19 T cell receptor beta chains from the same sample are listed, as sequenced in a study of cytomegalovirus exposure and HLA in healthy donors. This PCR relied on a set of 60 Vbeta primers and 13 Jbeta primers. Method: immunoSEQ multiplex PCR; TCRdb's copy keeps in-frame clones and lacks some. The table lists 150,000 to 200,000 clones, about 85% of them singletons. Sequenced sample: PBMCs. Source of these receptors: a young man in good health and CMV-seropositive.

The chain is built from TRBV5-1 and TRBJ2-1; 10 nucleotides match TRBD1. The germline V gene has CDR1 SGHRS and CDR2 YFSETQ. Trimming cost V 0 bases and J 6 bases; bases outside gene matches: 9. CDR3 length: 17 residues. The CDR3 reads CASSLEGTGEGGNEQFF. CDR3 DNA sequence: TGCGCCAGCAGCTTGGAAGGGACAGGGGAAGGAGGCAATGAGCAGTTCTTC. The variable domain in full, completed from reference TRBV5-1 and TRBJ2-1, reads KAGVTQTPRYLIKTRGQQVTLSCSPISGHRSVSWYQQTPGQGLQFLFEYFSETQRNKGNFPGRFSGRQFSNSRSEMNVSTLELGDSALYLCASSLEGTGEGGNEQFFGPGTRLTVL.

V gene TRBV4-3 combines with J gene TRBJ1-2; perhaps TRBD1 as D (6 bases). Between the trimmed V and J ends, which lost 0 bases and 3 bases, there was a span of 8 bases. CDR1 is LGHNA and CDR2 is YSLEER in the germline V gene. CDR3 length: 14 residues. CDR3 amino acids: CASSQDRQDYGYTF. The CDR3 DNA reads as TGCGCCAGCAGCCAAGATCGACAGGACTATGGCTACACCTTC.

CDR3 nucleotide sequence: TGTGCCAGCAGCTTAACCTCCATCGCGGGGAATGAGCAGTTCTTC. It encodes CASSLTSIAGNEQFF. The rearrangement links TRBV7-9 to TRBJ2-1, with D perhaps matching TRBD2 (6 bases). CDR1 is SEHNR and CDR2 is FQNEAQ in the germline V gene (reference sequence). The CDR3 extends over 15 amino acids. V gave up 2 bases and J gave up 7 bases, with 15 bases separating them.

This chain links TRBV5-6 with TRBJ2-7; TRBD2 matches at 14 bases. The CDR3 has 18 amino acids. The germline V gene has CDR1 SGHDT and CDR2 YYEEEE. V lost 4 bases to trimming and J lost 4 bases; unmatched junction nucleotides: 13. DNA for the CDR3: TGTGCCAGCAGCCCTTTTCTCGGACTAGCGGGAGGAGGGTACGAGCAGTACGTC. This gives the protein CASSPFLGLAGGGYEQYV.

The chain links TRBV5-4 to TRBJ2-1; D is possibly TRBD2 (5 bases). The CDR3 contains 14 residues. Trimming removed 1 base from V and 4 bases from J, with 9 bases in between. From germline, CDR1 is SGHNT and CDR2 YYREEE (reference sequence). In nucleotides, the CDR3 is TGTGCCAGCAGCTTGATTGAGGGTTACAATGAGCAGTTCTTC. Amino acids: CASSLIEGYNEQFF.

This chain connects TRBV5-5 to TRBJ1-1; D not resolved. V was trimmed by 4 bases and J by 1 base, leaving 14 bases between them. Germline V CDR1 and CDR2: SGHKS, YYEKEE (reference sequence). The CDR3 has 15 residues. The CDR3 DNA sequence: TGTGCCAGCAGCCCCTGGTCGGGAGAGAACACTGAAGCTTTCTTT. Translating it yields CASSPWSGENTEAFF.

V usage is TRBV4-3 and J usage is TRBJ2-7, with 10 bases matching TRBD2. CDR3 length equals 16 residues. J was trimmed by 0 bases and V by 0 bases; bases with no gene match: 2. Per germline, CDR1 LGHNA and CDR2 YSLEER. CDR3 nucleotide sequence: TGCGCCAGCAGCCAAGATTGGACTAGCGGCTCCTACGAGCAGTACTTC. This codes for CASSQDWTSGSYEQYF.

The sample holds a few counts of this clone. The J gene is TRBJ1-1, the V gene TRBV18, with TRBD1 identical over 10 bases. V trimming: 4 bases; J trimming: 1 base; junction bases outside the gene matches: 3. The CDR3 extends over 15 amino acids. CDR1 is KGHSH, CDR2 LQKENI, per germline. CDR3: CASSRDRGPNTEAFF. The CDR3 bases are TGTGCCAGCTCACGAGACAGGGGGCCGAACACTGAAGCTTTCTTT.

V is TRBV5-1 and J is TRBJ2-7; D perhaps matches TRBD1 (5 bases). CDR1 is SGHRS and CDR2 is YFSETQ in the germline V gene. The CDR3 runs to 15 residues. V was pared by 0 bases and J by 6 bases, with 16 bases between. The CDR3 here is CASSLDTGGDLEQYV. In nucleotides, the CDR3 is TGCGCCAGCAGCTTGGACACAGGTGGGGATCTCGAGCAGTACGTC.

The chain employs TRBV11-3 and TRBJ2-1; D perhaps matches TRBD2 (6 bases). V was pared by 1 base and J by 5 bases, with 21 bases between. This CDR3 has 18 residues. Germline lookup yields CDR1 SGHNT and CDR2 YENEEA. CDR3 region: CASSLVDSRRATNNEQFF. The CDR3 nucleotides are TGTGCCAGCAGCTTAGTAGACAGTCGGAGGGCTACTAACAATGAGCAGTTCTTC.

The rearrangement links TRBV2 to TRBJ2-7; no firm D call. With 7 bases removed from V and 3 bases from J, the gap between germline ends came to 7 bases. CDR3 length: 11 amino acids. Germline CDR1 and CDR2: SNHLY and FYNNEI. The CDR3 nucleotides read TGTGCCAGCATCTTCTTCTACGAGCAGTACTTC. Residues: CASIFFYEQYF.

The chain joins TRBV18 to TRBJ2-2; D possibly corresponds to TRBD1 (6 bases). V was pared by 2 bases and J by 2 bases, with 12 bases between. The CDR3 contains 16 residues. Germline V CDR1 and CDR2: KGHSH, LQKENI. In nucleotides, the CDR3 is TGTGCCAGCTCACCAAATACAGGGTATAACACCGGGGAGCTGTTTTTT. Translated, it gives CASSPNTGYNTGELFF.

The chain employs TRBV5-1 and TRBJ2-3; TRBD2 is a possible D gene (6 bases). Trimming cost V 0 bases and J 0 bases, with 14 bases left between them. CDR1 and CDR2 (germline): SGHRS, YFSETQ. This CDR3 is 17 amino acids long. CDR3 nucleotides: TGCGCCAGCAGCTTGGCAGGACGGACTACTAGCACAGATACGCAGTATTTT. Protein sequence: CASSLAGRTTSTDTQYF. The entire variable domain, with the rest obtained from reference TRBV5-1 and TRBJ2-3, is as follows: KAGVTQTPRYLIKTRGQQVTLSCSPISGHRSVSWYQQTPGQGLQFLFEYFSETQRNKGNFPGRFSGRQFSNSRSEMNVSTLELGDSALYLCASSLAGRTTSTDTQYFGPGTRLTVL.

The V and J genes are TRBV23-1 and TRBJ1-5, with unresolved D. TRBV23-1 is flagged as an ORF with uncertain function. V lost 0 bases, J lost 3 bases, and 18 bases lay in between. There are 18 residues in the CDR3. CDR3 coding DNA: TGCGCCAGCAGTCAATCCTTACAGTCCCGGGGTATCAATCAGCCCCAGCATTTT. Its translation: CASSQSLQSRGINQPQHF.

This rearrangement joins TRBV5-1 to TRBJ2-5; D gene ambiguous. From germline, CDR1 is SGHRS and CDR2 YFSETQ. The CDR3 has 13 residues. V was pared by 0 bases and J by 4 bases, with 7 bases between. In nucleotides, the CDR3 is TGCGCCAGCAGCTTGGTGGTGAGAGAGACCCAGTACTTC. It is translated as CASSLVVRETQYF.

The V call is TRBV2, the J call TRBJ2-2; D is perhaps TRBD2 (6 bases). This CDR3 region has 13 residues. The V gene's germline CDR1 is SNHLY and CDR2 FYNNEI. V dropped 6 bases and J dropped 6 bases, with 11 bases sitting between them. CDR3 in amino acids: CASRSREAGELFF. CDR3 in DNA: TGTGCCAGCAGGAGCAGGGAGGCCGGGGAGCTGTTTTTT.

On this clone itself: One end of the junction fails to match germline, which may point to a read error. The chain carries TRBV4-3 and TRBJ2-5; no clear D. CDR1 is LGHNA and CDR2 is YSLEER in the germline V gene. The CDR3 is made up of 14 amino acids. CDR3 residues: CASSQERFQEAQYF. CDR3 in DNA: TGCGCCAGCAGCCAAGAGCGGTTCCAAGAGGCCCAGTACTTC.

The chain uses TRBV11-2 and TRBJ1-2; D perhaps matches TRBD1 (6 bases). With 1 base removed from V and 4 bases from J, the gap between germline ends came to 7 bases. CDR3 length: 13 residues. The germline V gene encodes CDR1 SGHAT and CDR2 FQNNGV. CDR3 loop: CASSLGTVYGYTF. The DNA of the CDR3 is TGTGCCAGCAGCTTAGGGACAGTCTATGGCTACACCTTC.

V and J are TRBV27 and TRBJ1-2; 10 positions agree with TRBD1. Losses at the gene ends were 2 bases for V and 8 bases for J; bases not matched to a gene: 2. The CDR3 has 13 amino acids. The germline V gene has CDR1 MNHEY and CDR2 SMNVEV (reference sequence). CDR3 residues: CASSLDRGQGYTF. In DNA, the CDR3 is TGTGCCAGCAGTTTAGACAGGGGGCAGGGCTACACCTTC.